This TCR beta chain was documented in a study of graft-versus-host responses after intestinal transplantation. Study-level background: Multivisceral, liver-intestinal, or isolated intestinal transplants were received by the recipients.

Study-wide findings and caveats: Analysis identified GvH clones in recipient marrow, with some appearing first in ileum or blood. An association linked early post-transplant HvG declines with peak circulating GvH clone levels. Some patients had graft-donor T cell macrochimerism, and their allografts showed high graft-versus-host to host-versus-graft clonal ratios.

CDR3 length: 13 amino acids. Germline V lookup: CDR1 SSHAT, CDR2 FNYEAQ (reference sequence). V lost 5 bases and J lost 1, with 8 bases in between. Some clones are missing from TCRdb's copy, which holds only in-frame ones; the method was immunoSEQ multiplex PCR. The repertoire holds about 99,000 clones, with approximately 93% as singletons. As for this clone: The antigen is not known.

V is TRBV7-7 and J is TRBJ1-1; D is ambiguous. Sequencing used unstimulated CD8+ T cells sorted from spleen or lymph node cells, obtained before intestinal transplant. This TCR derives from a human donor who received an intestinal transplant. The CDR3 loop is CASSRAANTEAFF. The CDR3 DNA sequence: TGTGCCAGCAGCCGAGCAGCGAACACTGAAGCTTTCTTT. The full variable domain, its missing parts supplied by reference TRBV7-7 and TRBJ1-1, is GAGVSQSPRYKVTKRGQDVTLRCDPISSHATLYWYQQALGQGPEFLTYFNYEAQPDKSGLPSDRFSAERPEGSISTLTIQRTEQRDSAMYRCASSRAANTEAFFGQGTRLTVV.